This T cell receptor (beta chain) was recovered during a study of T cells in Graves' hyperthyroidism and ophthalmopathy. For the study at large: Blood from the periphery was taken at initial diagnosis, before any treatment. Study-wide results and caveats: Median prediction lead before ophthalmopathy onset was 5.5 to 7 months with the model.

This clonotype has at least ten counts. Antigen unknown. V lost 0 bases, J lost 2 bases, and 11 bases lay in between. CDR3 size: 16 residues. Germline V lookup: CDR1 MNHEY, CDR2 SVGEGT. The PBMCs had their origin in approximately 10 ml of fresh peripheral blood. TCR beta CDR3 region amplification was performed from RNA transcripts. RT-PCR in the first round (using the HTBI primer set) targeted the TCR CDR3. TCRdb re-derived calls from the multiplex PCR reads in MiXCR, one entry per CDR3 protein. This table holds about 350,000 distinct CDR3 sequences, about a sixth found once. The specimen sequenced was blood. The source is a woman aged 40 to 49 with Graves' ophthalmopathy. The chain combines TRBV6-2 or TRBV6-3 with TRBJ1-5; D is unclear. CDR3: CASSYSAKSGNQPQHF. CDR3 nucleotide sequence: TGTGCCAGCAGTTACTCGGCTAAATCTGGCAATCAGCCCCAGCATTTT.